A selection of T cell receptor beta chains follows, all from one sample in a study of monozygotic twins with inflammatory bowel disease. TCRdb reprocessed the 5' RACE reads and keeps a single row for each CDR3 protein, giving no DNA. The sample's table shows approximately 400,000 distinct CDR3 sequences. Input material: blood. The receptor set was obtained from a human donor with ulcerative colitis or Crohn's disease, or a healthy co-twin of an affected twin (not recorded which). Both conserved end residues are part of each CDR3. Fields, in order: V gene, J gene, CDR3 protein.

TRBV7-9	TRBJ1-1	CASSLEPRNTEAFF
TRBV29-1	TRBJ2-7	CSATSGKSSYEQYF
TRBV19	TRBJ1-3	CATRERASGNTIYF
TRBV5-5	TRBJ1-1	CASSFSGRTEAFF
TRBV6-2/TRBV6-3	TRBJ2-1	CASRLERLAYNEQFF
TRBV7-8	TRBJ2-4	CASSLAAGDVNIQYF
TRBV20-1	TRBJ2-1	CSARDTGYNEQFF
TRBV6-5	TRBJ2-1	CASSYSEKGNEQFF
TRBV20-1	TRBJ2-3	CSARGGSRRTDTQYF
TRBV5-1	TRBJ1-4	CASSPVTTNEKLFF
TRBV14	TRBJ2-3	CASTPRRTAVLGIDTQYF
TRBV20-1	TRBJ1-1	CSARARVNTEAFF
TRBV7-9	TRBJ2-1	CASSLGWTGFDEQFF
TRBV9	TRBJ2-5	CASSASFRGGETQYF
TRBV5-4	TRBJ2-2	CASSSTGTGNTGELFF
TRBV7-8	TRBJ2-1	CASSVKEEQFF
TRBV7-2	TRBJ2-5	CASSLGNYQETQYF
TRBV7-9	TRBJ1-1	CASSVRGETEAFF
TRBV7-9	TRBJ2-7	CASSTTGTSGSGYEQYF
TRBV25-1	TRBJ2-1	CASRSEFLNEQFF
TRBV18	TRBJ1-3	CASSPQWFSGNTIYF
TRBV28	TRBJ1-1	CASSSGVWNTEAFF
TRBV20-1	TRBJ2-2	CSARGGAYSGELFF
TRBV7-9	TRBJ2-7	CASSAGLAGEQYF
TRBV11-2	TRBJ2-3	CASSFYPDTQYF
TRBV29-1	TRBJ2-7	CSVSTGGEQYF
TRBV3-1	TRBJ2-1	CASSQGAGSSYNEQFF
TRBV6-6	TRBJ2-7	CASSYRQGSNEQYF
TRBV27	TRBJ2-7	CASSPGLASNEQYF
TRBV4-1	TRBJ1-3	CASSLGIAGNTIYF
TRBV7-6	TRBJ1-6	CASSPDLGGRSPLHF
TRBV7-9	TRBJ2-2	CASSSPLAANTGELFF
TRBV6-5	TRBJ2-7	CASNRGGEQYF
TRBV27	TRBJ2-7	CASRPGTLNYEQYF
TRBV20-1	TRBJ2-6	CSAPSGANVLTF
TRBV11-2	TRBJ1-2	CASGLDLNLRRGYTF
TRBV27	TRBJ2-1	CASSWRRGVDEQFF
TRBV7-3	TRBJ2-1	CASSLTPLDTYNEQFF
TRBV18	TRBJ1-2	CASSSEVLTIYGYTF
TRBV21-1	TRBJ1-5	CASSKGQAGDSFDQPQHF
TRBV7-2	TRBJ2-7	CASRYLAGSNEQYF
TRBV6-5	TRBJ2-1	CASTGGPRNEQFF
TRBV29-1	TRBJ2-2	CSVGRVAGELFF
TRBV18	TRBJ1-6	CASSPDGAGVNNSPLHF
TRBV20-1	TRBJ2-3	CSARRGESTPDTQYF
TRBV11-2	TRBJ2-2	CASSTLISVRWDTGELFF
TRBV23-1	TRBJ1-2	CASSQSARDLNGYTF
TRBV2	TRBJ2-3	CASSASGRTDTQYF
TRBV3-1	TRBJ2-2	CASSQTGMAGELFF
TRBV9	TRBJ2-2	CASSGQQGSGELFF
TRBV5-1	TRBJ1-3	CASSLALGIAGNTIYF
TRBV12-3/TRBV12-4	TRBJ1-3	CASSRRGLQNTIYF
TRBV7-6	TRBJ1-6	CASSLESPGQRMDWSPLHF
TRBV20-1	TRBJ2-1	CSAREGGRPYNEQFF
TRBV2	TRBJ2-5	CASTDLGADTEETQYF
TRBV7-2	TRBJ2-3	CASSSAVVADTQYF
TRBV4-1	TRBJ1-5	CASSLSERDQPQHF